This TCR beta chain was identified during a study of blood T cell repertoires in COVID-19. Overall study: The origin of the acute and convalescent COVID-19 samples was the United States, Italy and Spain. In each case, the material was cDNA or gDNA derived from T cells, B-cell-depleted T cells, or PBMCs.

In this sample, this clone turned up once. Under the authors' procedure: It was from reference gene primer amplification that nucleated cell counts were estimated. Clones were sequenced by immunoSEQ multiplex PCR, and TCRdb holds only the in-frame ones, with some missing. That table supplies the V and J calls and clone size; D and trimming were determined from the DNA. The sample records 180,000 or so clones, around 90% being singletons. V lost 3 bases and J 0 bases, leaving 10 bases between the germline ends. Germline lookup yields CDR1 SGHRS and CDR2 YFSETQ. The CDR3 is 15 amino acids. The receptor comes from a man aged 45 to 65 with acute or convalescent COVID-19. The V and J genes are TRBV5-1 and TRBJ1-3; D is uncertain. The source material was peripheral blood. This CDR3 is CASSSTLDSGNTIYF. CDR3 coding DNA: TGCGCCAGCAGCTCCACTCTTGACTCTGGAAACACCATATATTTT.